This T cell receptor beta chain originates from a study of shared T cell receptors in the human thymus. The CDR3 consists of 16 residues. Per germline, CDR1 SGHTA and CDR2 FQGNSA. With 4 bases clipped from V and 6 bases from J, the junction kept 10 bases outside the gene matches. Sequencing used immunoSEQ multiplex PCR; TCRdb keeps in-frame clones, though not all of them. This sample yields about 730,000 clones, of which 80% to 90% are seen a single time; more than 0.01% belongs to the top ten. This same sample was also taken into another study, of human thymus T cells. Per that study: During corrective heart surgery, resections were taken, and the thymus tissue came from them. As related research reported, thymic repertoires overlapped highly among unrelated individuals.

This clonotype was obtained from a girl under two years old with a congenital heart defect. The sample was thymocytes. This rearrangement joins TRBV7-2 to TRBJ2-1; 9 bases align to TRBD1. The CDR3 coding sequence is TGTGCCAGCAGCTCAAATACGGCGGGACAGGGCAATGAGCAGTTCTTC. It translates to CASSSNTAGQGNEQFF.